The T cell receptor (beta chain) under discussion was sequenced for a study of beta chain features in type 1 diabetes. Findings and limits, study-wide: In every one of the four CD4+ subsets, TCRB CDR3s were moderately but significantly shorter in Type 1 diabetes patients.

Expressed TCRB transcripts were sequenced after all isolated RNA was converted to cDNA. Profiled with immunoSEQ multiplex PCR; TCRdb holds only in-frame clones, not every one. The sample holds around 100,000 clones, 25% to 30% seen once. Using CD45RO/CCR7/CD25/CD127/CD95/CD27, CD4+ naive, central memory, regulatory and stem cell-like memory cells were sorted. The CDR3 has 16 residues. Germline assignment: CDR1 SNHLY and CDR2 FYNNEI. V lost 2 bases and J 4 bases, leaving 15 bases between the germline ends. Concerning this clone itself: Antigen specificity is unknown.

This sequence originates from a woman aged 18-29 years with type 1 diabetes. The chain employs TRBV2 and TRBJ2-1; D is unclear. Sample: central memory CD4+ T cells from blood. CDR3 bases: TGTGCCAGCAGTGAACTGTCACTCGCGCCGTACAATGAGCAGTTCTTC. This translates into CASSELSLAPYNEQFF. Filled out from reference TRBV2 and TRBJ2-1, the complete variable domain reads EPEVTQTPSHQVTQMGQEVILRCVPISNHLYFYWYRQILGQKVEFLVSFYNNEISEKSEIFDDQFSVERPDGSNFTLKIRSTKLEDSAMYFCASSELSLAPYNEQFFGPGTRLTVL.